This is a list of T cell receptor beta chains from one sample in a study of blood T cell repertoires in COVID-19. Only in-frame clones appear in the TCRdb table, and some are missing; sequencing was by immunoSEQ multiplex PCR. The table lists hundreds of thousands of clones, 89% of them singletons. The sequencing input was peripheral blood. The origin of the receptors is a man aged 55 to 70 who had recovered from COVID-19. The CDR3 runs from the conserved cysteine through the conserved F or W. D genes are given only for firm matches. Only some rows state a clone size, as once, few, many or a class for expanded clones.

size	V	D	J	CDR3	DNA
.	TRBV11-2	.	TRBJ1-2	CASSFGNNYGYTF	TGTGCCAGCAGCTTCGGGAATAACTATGGCTACACCTTC
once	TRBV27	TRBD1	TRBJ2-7	CASSFRGPGGAGNEQYF	TGTGCCAGCAGTTTTAGGGGCCCAGGGGGCGCAGGTAACGAGCAGTACTTC
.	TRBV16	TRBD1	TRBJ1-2	CASSQDRVYGYTF	TGTGCCAGCAGCCAGGACAGGGTCTATGGCTACACCTTC
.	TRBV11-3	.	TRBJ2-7	CASSLDGQGSYEQYF	TGTGCCAGCAGCTTAGATGGGCAGGGATCCTACGAGCAGTACTTC
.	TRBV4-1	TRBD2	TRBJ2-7	CASSLSRLAHEQYF	TGCGCCAGCAGCTTATCACGACTAGCTCACGAGCAGTACTTC
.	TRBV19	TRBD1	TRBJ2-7	CASSGTVYNEQYF	TGTGCCAGTTCCGGGACAGTCTACAACGAGCAGTACTTC
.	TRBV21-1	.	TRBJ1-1	CASIILRADTEAFF	TGTGCCAGCATCATCCTGAGGGCGGACACTGAAGCTTTCTTT
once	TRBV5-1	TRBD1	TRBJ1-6	CASSIRTGMYSPLHF	TGCGCCAGCAGCATCCGGACAGGGATGTATTCACCCCTCCACTTT
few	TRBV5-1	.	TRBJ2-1	CASSSLITLKWNNEQFF	TGCGCCAGCAGCTCCTTAATCACACTAAAATGGAACAATGAGCAGTTCTTC
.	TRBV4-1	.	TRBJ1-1	CASSQEKESSLYSNTEAFF	TGCGCCAGCAGCCAAGAAAAAGAGAGTTCCCTTTATTCGAACACTGAAGCTTTCTTT